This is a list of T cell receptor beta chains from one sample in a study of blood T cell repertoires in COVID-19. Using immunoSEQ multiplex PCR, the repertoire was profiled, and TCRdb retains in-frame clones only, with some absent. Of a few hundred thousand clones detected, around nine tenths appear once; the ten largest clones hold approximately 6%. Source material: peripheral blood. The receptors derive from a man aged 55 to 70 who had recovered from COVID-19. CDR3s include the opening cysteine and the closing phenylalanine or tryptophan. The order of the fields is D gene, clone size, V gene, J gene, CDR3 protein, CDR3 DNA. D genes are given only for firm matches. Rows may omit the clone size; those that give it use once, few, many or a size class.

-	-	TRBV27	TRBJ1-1	CASSFNRHTEAFF	TGTGCCAGCAGTTTTAACAGGCACACTGAAGCTTTCTTT
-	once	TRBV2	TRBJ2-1	CARGAGSSYNEQFF	TGTGCCAGGGGGGCGGGCAGCTCCTACAATGAGCAGTTCTTC
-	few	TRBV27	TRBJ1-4	CASRGGATNEKLFF	TGTGCCAGTCGGGGGGGGGCAACTAATGAAAAACTGTTTTTT
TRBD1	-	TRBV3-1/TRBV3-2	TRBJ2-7	CASSQPGQGSYEQYF	TGTGCCAGCAGCCAACCGGGACAGGGCTCCTACGAGCAGTACTTC
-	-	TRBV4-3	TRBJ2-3	CASSREFTDTQYF	TGCGCCAGCAGCCGCGAGTTCACAGATACGCAGTATTTT
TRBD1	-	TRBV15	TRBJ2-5	CATSRVRGQGGETQYF	TGTGCCACCAGCAGAGTTAGGGGGCAGGGCGGGGAGACCCAGTACTTC
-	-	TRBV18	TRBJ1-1	CASSPQQDRNTEAFF	TGTGCCAGCTCACCTCAGCAAGACAGGAACACTGAAGCTTTCTTT
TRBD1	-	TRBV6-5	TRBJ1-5	CASTLPDRGQPQHF	TGTGCCAGCACCCTACCCGACAGGGGGCAGCCCCAGCATTTT
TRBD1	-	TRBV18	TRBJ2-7	CASSPPGQNYEQYF	TGTGCCAGCTCACCTCCGGGACAGAACTACGAGCAGTACTTC
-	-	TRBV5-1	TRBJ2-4	CASSYDRAGGIQYF	TGCGCCAGCAGCTATGACAGGGCGGGGGGCATTCAGTACTTC
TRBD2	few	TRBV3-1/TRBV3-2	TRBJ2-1	CASSLGTSGSAEQFF	TGTGCCAGCAGCCTCGGGACTAGCGGGAGTGCTGAGCAGTTCTTC
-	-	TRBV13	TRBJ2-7	CASRIGTISGEQYF	TGTGCCAGCAGAATCGGGACAATCTCTGGCGAGCAGTACTTC
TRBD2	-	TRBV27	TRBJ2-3	CACRRTSKTDTQYF	TGTGCCTGCAGAAGGACTAGCAAAACAGATACGCAGTATTTT
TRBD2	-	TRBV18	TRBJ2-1	CASSPFAGGSDNEQFF	TGTGCCAGCTCACCATTCGCGGGAGGGAGCGACAATGAGCAGTTCTTC
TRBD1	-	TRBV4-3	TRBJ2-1	CASSQELTGRNEQFF	TGCGCCAGCAGCCAAGAATTGACAGGGCGGAATGAGCAGTTCTTC
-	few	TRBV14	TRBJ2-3	CASSQEGTGRITDTQYF	TGTGCCAGCAGCCAAGAAGGAACAGGGCGGATCACAGATACGCAGTATTTT
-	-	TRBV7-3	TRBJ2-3	CASSAGDTQYF	TGTGCCAGCAGCGCGGGAGATACGCAGTATTTT
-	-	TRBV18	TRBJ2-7	CASSPQTSDEQYF	TGTGCCAGCTCACCACAAACGAGCGACGAGCAGTACTTC
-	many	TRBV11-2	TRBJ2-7	CASSSYYEQYF	TGTGCCAGCAGCTCCTATTACGAGCAGTACTTC
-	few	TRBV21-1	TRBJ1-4	CASSRQGVYEKLFF	TGTGCCAGCAGCAGACAGGGGGTTTATGAAAAACTGTTTTTT
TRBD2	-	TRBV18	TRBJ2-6	CASSPGGLGRSGANVLTF	TGTGCCAGCTCACCGGGAGGGCTCGGTAGATCTGGGGCCAACGTCCTGACTTTC
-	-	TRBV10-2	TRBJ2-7	CASRTPGLADYYEQYF	TGCGCCAGCAGAACCCCCGGTCTAGCCGACTACTACGAGCAGTACTTC
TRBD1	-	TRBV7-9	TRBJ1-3	CASSSGTGFGNTIYF	TGTGCCAGCAGCTCCGGGACAGGGTTTGGAAACACCATATATTTT
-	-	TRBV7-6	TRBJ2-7	CASSLNYEQYF	TGTGCCAGCAGCCTTAACTACGAGCAGTACTTC
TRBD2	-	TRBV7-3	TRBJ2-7	CASSAAGTSGSFEQYF	TGTGCCAGCAGCGCAGCCGGGACTAGCGGGAGTTTCGAGCAGTACTTC
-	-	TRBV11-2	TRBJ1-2	CASSLSPSYGYTF	TGTGCCAGCAGCTTATCCCCGTCCTATGGCTACACCTTC
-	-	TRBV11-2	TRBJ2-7	CASSLDLSSEQYF	TGTGCCAGCAGCTTAGATCTTAGTAGTGAGCAGTACTTC
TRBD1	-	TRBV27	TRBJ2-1	CASSNTGGAYNEQFF	TGTGCCAGCAGTAACACAGGGGGCGCCTACAATGAGCAGTTCTTC
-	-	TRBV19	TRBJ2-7	CASSIGQFNYEQYF	TGTGCCAGTAGTATAGGTCAGTTCAACTACGAGCAGTACTTC
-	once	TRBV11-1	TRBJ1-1	CASVLGTYQNTEAFF	TGTGCCAGCGTCCTGGGGACATATCAGAACACTGAAGCTTTCTTT
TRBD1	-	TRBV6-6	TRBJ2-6	CASRHGGTGLPDVLTF	TGTGCCAGCAGACATGGCGGGACAGGGTTACCAGACGTCCTGACTTTC
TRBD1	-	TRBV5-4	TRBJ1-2	CASSGMDRGLGNYGYTF	TGTGCCAGCAGCGGAATGGACAGGGGGCTCGGTAACTATGGCTACACCTTC
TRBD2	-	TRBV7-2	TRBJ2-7	CASSSPPGTSGRREQYF	TGTGCCAGCAGCTCCCCCCCCGGGACTAGCGGGAGGCGCGAGCAGTACTTC
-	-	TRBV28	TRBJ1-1	CASSPGTLRQAFF	TGTGCCAGCAGTCCTGGGACACTCCGCCAAGCTTTCTTT
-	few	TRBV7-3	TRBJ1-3	CASSLNQGNTIYF	TGTGCCAGCAGCCTAAATCAAGGAAACACCATATATTTT
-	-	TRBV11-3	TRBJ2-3	CASSLGPGVETDTQYF	TGTGCCAGCAGCTTAGGCCCAGGGGTAGAAACAGATACGCAGTATTTT
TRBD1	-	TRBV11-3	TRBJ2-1	CASSLGGQGGREQFF	TGTGCCAGCAGCTTAGGGGGACAGGGAGGTCGGGAGCAGTTCTTC
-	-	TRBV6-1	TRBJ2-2	CASSGLISTNTGELFF	TGTGCCAGCAGTGGCCTGATTAGCACAAACACCGGGGAGCTGTTTTTT
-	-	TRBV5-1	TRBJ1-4	CASSLGHINEKLFF	TGCGCCAGCAGCTTGGGGCATATTAATGAAAAACTGTTTTTT
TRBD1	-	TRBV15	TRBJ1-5	CATSLSQGNQPQHF	TGTGCCACCAGCCTGTCACAGGGGAATCAGCCCCAGCATTTT